Below, 27 T cell receptor beta chains from the same sample are listed, as sequenced in a study of Graves' ophthalmopathy and Graves' hyperthyroidism. As the template, RNA transcripts were used to amplify TCR beta CDR3 regions. First-round RT-PCR relied on HTBI primers, and a second-round multiplex PCR came next. TCRdb analysed the multiplex PCR reads with MiXCR anew, one entry per CDR3 protein. Here the sample spans 600,000 to 700,000 distinct CDR3 sequences, approximately 39% being singletons. The sequenced sample was peripheral blood. These receptors were taken from an adult man with Graves' ophthalmopathy.

V gene TRBV29-1 combines with J gene TRBJ1-1; 10 nucleotides align to TRBD1. The V segment lost 4 bases and the J segment 11 bases; nucleotides outside the gene matches: 16. The CDR3 consists of 15 residues. Germline V lookup: CDR1 SQVTM, CDR2 ANQGSEA. In nucleotides, the CDR3 is TGCAGCGTTGTAACGGGACAGGGGAGGGCTCGAAGGGCTTTCTTT. Amino acids: CSVVTGQGRARRAFF.

This clonotype was seen at least ten times. The J gene is TRBJ2-7, the V gene TRBV19; D tentatively fits TRBD1 or TRBD2 (7 bases each). Trimming removed 6 bases from V and 2 bases from J, with 26 bases in between. This CDR3 is 18 amino acids long. Germline assignment: CDR1 LNHDA and CDR2 SQIVND (reference sequence). The CDR3 DNA is TGTGCCAGTAGCATGACCAGGGGGAAGGGACTACCGACCTACGAGCAGTACTTC. Amino acids: CASSMTRGKGLPTYEQYF. Combining the CDR3 with reference TRBV19 and TRBJ2-7 gives the whole variable domain DGGITQSPKYLFRKEGQNVTLSCEQNLNHDAMYWYRQDPGQGLRLIYYSQIVNDFQKGDIAEGYSVSREKKESFPLTVTSAQKNPTAFYLCASSMTRGKGLPTYEQYFGPGTRLTVT.

The chain recombines TRBV25-1 with TRBJ1-1; tentatively, D is TRBD1 (5 bases). V dropped 5 bases and J dropped 1 base, with 20 bases sitting between them. The CDR3 has 17 amino acids. Germline V gives CDR1 MGHDK, CDR2 SYGVNS. The CDR3 loop is CASSYSGRVAGNTEAFF. The CDR3 bases are TGTGCCAGCAGTTACTCGGGCAGGGTAGCTGGGAACACTGAAGCTTTCTTT.

CDR3 bases: TGTGCCAGCAGAGACGGCTACACCTTC. This codes for CASRDGYTF. The chain is built from TRBV12-3 or TRBV12-4 and TRBJ1-2; no definite D call. This CDR3 has 9 amino acids. The V and J ends lost 6 bases and 8 bases respectively, with 4 bases between them.

The V gene is TRBV10-3, the J gene TRBJ2-2, with 9 positions matching TRBD1. CDR1 and CDR2 (germline): ENHRY, SYGVKD. The V gene end was trimmed by 10 bases and the J gene end by 6 bases; junction bases not matched to a gene: 18. The CDR3 runs to 17 residues. The CDR3 protein is CASSLGAGTGLAGELFF. In DNA form, the CDR3 reads TGTGCCAGCAGCTTGGGGGCCGGGACAGGGTTGGCCGGGGAGCTGTTTTTT.

The chain has TRBV24-1 and TRBJ2-7; TRBD2 might be the D (7 bases). Germline loops: CDR1 KGHDR, CDR2 SFDVKD. The length of the CDR3 is 15 residues. Trimming took 4 bases from V and 13 from J, leaving 25 bases between them. CDR3 in amino acids: CATSDSTGYGGVLYF. The CDR3 bases are TGTGCCACCAGTGACTCAACAGGGTATGGGGGGGTTCTTTACTTC.

This clonotype appeared many times. This chain connects TRBV6-5 to TRBJ1-2; D is unclear. This CDR3 contains 12 residues. Trimming shortened V by 7 bases and J by 8 bases, and 14 bases separated the two germline ends. Per the germline V gene, CDR1 is MNHEY and CDR2 is SVGAGI. In DNA form, the CDR3 reads TGTGCCAGCACGGCGGGCGCGGGGGGCTACACCTTC. This codes for CASTAGAGGYTF.

This clonotype has ten or more counts. The chain is built from TRBV6-5 and TRBJ1-6, with a possible D match to TRBD1 (5 bases). The CDR3 is made up of 15 amino acids. Trimming removed 2 bases at V and 5 bases at J, with 10 bases between. The germline V gene encodes CDR1 MNHEY and CDR2 SVGAGI. For the CDR3, the DNA is TGTGCCAGCAGTTACGACAGAATTAATAATTCACCCCTCCACTTT. Translating it yields CASSYDRINNSPLHF.

This clonotype has just a few counts. This chain links TRBV11-2 with TRBJ2-5, with 9 bases identical to TRBD2. The CDR3 is 13 residues long. Germline values: CDR1 SGHAT, CDR2 FQNNGV. With V trimmed by 11 bases and J by 6 bases, 10 bases remained unmatched. CDR3 nucleotides: TGTGCCTGGGCCGGGACTAGCCTGAAGACCCAGTACTTC. It specifies CAWAGTSLKTQYF.

The rearrangement uses TRBV29-1 and TRBJ1-4; D ambiguous. In germline, CDR1 is SQVTM, CDR2 ANQGSEA. V lost 4 bases to trimming and J lost 8 bases, with 17 bases between them. This CDR3 spans 14 amino acids. In DNA form, the CDR3 reads TGCAGCGTTGGAGACGGGTGGCTCGGGGAAAAACTGTTTTTT. Its protein is CSVGDGWLGEKLFF.

This clonotype was recorded a few times. This rearrangement joins TRBV30 to TRBJ1-1; D is unclear. This CDR3 spans 12 amino acids. Germline lookup yields CDR1 GTSNPN and CDR2 SVGIG (reference sequence). The V gene lost 0 bases and the J gene lost 9 bases, with 11 bases spanning the gap. The CDR3 sequence is CAWSVIAAQAFF. DNA of the CDR3: TGTGCCTGGAGTGTGATCGCAGCTCAAGCTTTCTTT.

J is TRBJ2-3 and V is TRBV4-3; 7 bases are shared with TRBD1. This CDR3 is 13 amino acids long. V gave up 4 bases and J gave up 6 bases; unmatched junction bases: 4. Per the germline V gene, CDR1 is LGHNA and CDR2 is YSLEER. The CDR3, as DNA: TGCGCCAGCAGCCCACGACAGGGTGATACGCAGTATTTT. Translated: CASSPRQGDTQYF.

This clonotype was seen a handful of times. The rearrangement uses TRBV2 and TRBJ2-7; a weak D match, TRBD1 (6 bases). The CDR3 spans 15 residues. Trimming pared 6 bases from V and 3 bases from J, leaving 18 bases between. Per germline, CDR1 SNHLY and CDR2 FYNNEI. CDR3 in amino acids: CASSRGQRGFYEQYF. CDR3 in DNA: TGTGCCAGCAGCAGGGGACAACGGGGCTTCTACGAGCAGTACTTC.

This clonotype was counted only a few times. This chain uses TRBV6-5 with TRBJ1-1; no clear D. Germline V gene sequence: CDR1 MNHEY, CDR2 SVGAGI. CDR3 size: 16 residues. V was clipped by 5 bases and J by 0 bases, with 16 bases between them. CDR3 region: CASSEYLGYVNTEAFF. As DNA, the CDR3 is TGTGCCAGCAGTGAATATTTAGGGTATGTGAACACTGAAGCTTTCTTT.

This clonotype was observed many times. The chain has TRBV12-3 or TRBV12-4 and TRBJ1-1, with D unclear. Between the trimmed V and J ends, which lost 7 bases and 1 base, there was a span of 10 bases. This CDR3 region has 13 residues. CDR3 amino acids: CASKRPRNTEAFF. Written as DNA, the CDR3 is TGTGCCAGCAAACGACCCAGGAACACTGAAGCTTTCTTT.

The V call is TRBV25-1, the J call TRBJ2-7, with D perhaps assigned TRBD1 or TRBD2 (9 bases each). V was pared by 6 bases and J by 4 bases, with 25 bases between. This CDR3 spans 17 amino acids. Germline CDR1 is MGHDK and CDR2 is SYGVNS. The CDR3 is CASSLKPSGTGRYEQYF. DNA for the CDR3: TGTGCCAGCAGCTTAAAGCCTAGCGGGACAGGGAGGTACGAGCAGTACTTC.

Note on this clonotype: Possible read error: a much larger clone is one base away. The chain couples TRBV19 to TRBJ2-2; TRBD2 is a possible D gene (5 bases). Germline V gene lookup returns CDR1 LNHDA and CDR2 SQIVND (reference sequence). The length of the CDR3 is 13 residues. This CDR3 is CASSSLRSGKLFF. CDR3 nucleotide sequence: TGTGCCAGTAGTAGCCTGAGATCCGGGAAGCTGTTTTTT.

This clonotype was seen ten or more times. The chain employs TRBV9 and TRBJ1-1; the D gene is possibly TRBD1 (6 bases). CDR3 size: 14 residues. Trimming shortened V by 1 base and J by 4 bases, and 11 bases separated the two germline ends. Germline CDR1 SGDLS, CDR2 YYNGEE. CDR3 DNA sequence: TGTGCCAGCAGCGTAAGCGTACAGGGCACTGAAGCTTTCTTT. It yields the protein CASSVSVQGTEAFF.

This chain joins TRBV9 and TRBJ2-7, with 7 bases that match TRBD2. Germline lookup yields CDR1 SGDLS and CDR2 YYNGEE. The CDR3 contains 16 residues. The V gene end was trimmed by 0 bases and the J gene end by 0 bases; junction bases not matched to a gene: 6. The CDR3 DNA sequence: TGTGCCAGCAGCGTAGAGGTCGGCGGGGGCTCCTACGAGCAGTACTTC. Its translation is CASSVEVGGGSYEQYF.

This clonotype was seen ten or more times. V is TRBV10-3 and J is TRBJ1-5; D may be TRBD1 (6 bases). Germline lookup yields CDR1 ENHRY and CDR2 SYGVKD. Trimming stripped 10 bases from V and 5 bases from J, with 15 bases between. The CDR3 is 13 amino acids. CDR3 amino acids: CATSREGDQPQHF. The CDR3 DNA reads TGTGCCACCTCCCGGGAGGGGGATCAGCCCCAGCATTTT.

The J gene is TRBJ1-4, the V gene TRBV10-3, with 8 bases lining up with TRBD1. Germline CDR1 is ENHRY and CDR2 is SYGVKD. V dropped 2 bases and J dropped 10; count of bases not matched to a gene: 9. The CDR3 spans 15 residues. This CDR3 reads CAISEGTGQGGKLFF. The CDR3 DNA is TGTGCCATCAGTGAGGGGACAGGACAAGGGGGAAAACTGTTTTTT.

There are a few counts of this clonotype. V gene TRBV12-3 or TRBV12-4 combines with J gene TRBJ1-2; 8 nucleotides align to TRBD1. J was trimmed by 4 bases and V by 3 bases; bases with no gene match: 4. The length of the CDR3 is 14 residues. CDR3 residues: CASSFRDRLYGYTF. As DNA, the CDR3 is TGTGCCAGCAGTTTCCGGGACAGGCTCTATGGCTACACCTTC.

This clonotype occurred many times. The V call is TRBV10-2, the J call TRBJ1-5, with D hard to call. Trimming left V 0 bases short and J 12 bases short, with 12 bases between. Germline-derived CDR1 and CDR2 are WSHSY and SAAADI. The CDR3 consists of 13 residues. The CDR3 is CASSESKAWFQHF. The CDR3 bases are TGCGCCAGCAGTGAGTCGAAGGCGTGGTTCCAGCATTTT.

The chain is built from TRBV4-3 and TRBJ1-1; D is undetermined. Deletions cut 5 bases from V and 5 bases from J, with 12 bases between. The CDR3 runs to 13 residues. The germline V gene encodes CDR1 LGHNA and CDR2 YSLEER. Here the CDR3 reads CASSSTVGTEAFF. The CDR3 DNA sequence: TGCGCCAGCAGCTCCACGGTGGGGACTGAAGCTTTCTTT.

Notes on this clonotype: This may come from a read error, since a much larger clone is one base off. This chain connects TRBV7-9 to TRBJ2-7, with 11 nucleotides matching TRBD1. Germline CDR1 and CDR2: SEHNR and FQNEAQ (reference sequence). The CDR3 has 13 amino acids. The CDR3 DNA follows: TGTGTCAGCAGCTATGGGACAGGGGGTGAGCAGTACTTC. Its translation: CVSSYGTGGEQYF.

V and J are TRBV4-2 and TRBJ2-2, with D perhaps matching TRBD1 (5 bases). The length of the CDR3 is 16 residues. Trimming cost V 0 bases and J 3 bases, with 11 bases left between them. The germline CDR1 and CDR2 sequences are LGHNA and YNFKEQ. In DNA form, the CDR3 reads TGTGCCAGCAGCCAAGAAGGGGTCTTGGACACCGGGGAGCTGTTTTTT. Protein product: CASSQEGVLDTGELFF.

This clonotype was found many times. The chain uses TRBV7-3 and TRBJ1-1; the D is unclear. The CDR3 is made up of 13 amino acids. The V end lost 3 bases, the J end lost 4 bases, and 9 bases lay between the germline ends. Looked up from germline, CDR1 is SGHTA and CDR2 is FQGTGA. In nucleotides, the CDR3 is TGTGCCAGCAGCTTGAAGGGTGGCACTGAAGCTTTCTTT. This translates into CASSLKGGTEAFF.